Below are 32 T cell receptor beta chains sequenced from a single sample in a study of T cell responses to AZD1222 COVID-19 vaccine. Clones were read by immunoSEQ multiplex PCR, and TCRdb kept only the in-frame ones, dropping some. Of approximately 140,000 clones in the sample, 92% are singletons; the top ten hold 2.5% to 4%. The sample in question was peripheral blood, obtained 28 days after the second AZD1222 dose. Every receptor here comes from an adult who received the AZD1222 COVID-19 vaccine.

Points on this clone: The junction shows a germline mismatch at one end, possibly a read error. The J gene is TRBJ2-7, the V gene TRBV7-9; 11 bases match TRBD2. Looked up from germline, CDR1 is SEHNR and CDR2 is FQNEAQ (reference sequence). The CDR3 totals 15 residues. The CDR3 nucleotides read TGTGCCAGCAGTTTAGGGGGACTAGCGGCCTACGAGCAGTACTTC. It is translated as CASSLGGLAAYEQYF.

The V gene is TRBV28, the J gene TRBJ1-6, with 9 positions matching TRBD1. Germline values: CDR1 MDHEN, CDR2 SYDVKM. The CDR3 spans 15 residues. V trimming: 6 bases; J trimming: 10 bases; junction bases outside the gene matches: 10. Written as DNA, the CDR3 is TGTGCCAGCAGCGACACAGGGGGCGCAGGGTCACCCCTCCACTTT. Protein sequence: CASSDTGGAGSPLHF.

The chain has TRBV10-3 and TRBJ2-7; TRBD1 matches 8 bases. The CDR3 runs 13 residues. Per the germline V gene, CDR1 is ENHRY and CDR2 is SYGVKD. Trimming removed 10 bases from V and 5 bases from J; junction bases left unmatched: 10. CDR3 in amino acids: CATVTGDWNEQYF. CDR3 bases: TGTGCCACAGTGACAGGGGATTGGAACGAGCAGTACTTC.

V usage is TRBV14 and J usage is TRBJ2-1; 8 bases map to TRBD1. The CDR3 loop spans 16 amino acids. CDR1 is SGHDN and CDR2 is FVKESK in the germline V gene. V lost 4 bases and J lost 3; bases outside the gene matches: 8. The CDR3 sequence is CASSRGQGGNYNEQFF. The CDR3 coding sequence is TGTGCCAGCAGCCGAGGACAGGGCGGGAACTACAATGAGCAGTTCTTC.

This rearrangement joins TRBV27 to TRBJ1-1; perhaps TRBD1 as D (6 bases). Trimming took off 5 bases at V and 1 base at J, with 8 bases between the two ends. This CDR3 is 13 amino acids long. CDR1 and CDR2 (germline): MNHEY, SMNVEV (reference sequence). DNA of the CDR3: TGTGCCAGCAGTATAGGGGGGAACACTGAAGCTTTCTTT. This translates into CASSIGGNTEAFF.

This rearrangement joins TRBV18 to TRBJ2-2; TRBD1 matches at 7 bases. CDR3 length equals 16 residues. The J segment lost 4 bases and the V segment lost 0 bases, leaving 5 bases of the junction unmatched. Per germline, CDR1 KGHSH and CDR2 LQKENI. The CDR3 sequence is CASSPPGGASTGELFF. CDR3 DNA sequence: TGTGCCAGCTCACCACCAGGGGGCGCGTCCACCGGGGAGCTGTTTTTT.

This clone was counted a few times. The V and J genes are TRBV30 and TRBJ1-3, with D possibly being TRBD1 (6 bases). From germline, CDR1 is GTSNPN and CDR2 SVGIG (reference sequence). This CDR3 has 13 residues. V lost 5 bases to trimming and J lost 4 bases, with 12 bases between them. The CDR3 coding sequence is TGTGCCTGGCAGGGGCAGTCCGGAAACACCATATATTTT. Amino acids: CAWQGQSGNTIYF.

V gene TRBV3-1 (or the pseudogene TRBV3-2) combines with J gene TRBJ1-2; TRBD1 might be the D (6 bases). The CDR3 runs to 16 residues. Germline CDR1 and CDR2: LGHDT and YNNKEL (reference sequence). Trimming removed 0 bases at V and 7 bases at J, with 18 bases between. CDR3 sequence (DNA): TGTGCCAGCAGCCAAGATGGGGGCAGGGTTCCGGGTGGCTACACCTTC. It yields the protein CASSQDGGRVPGGYTF.

This sequence joins TRBV3-1 (or the pseudogene TRBV3-2) and TRBJ2-2; D remains unclear. Trimming removed 1 base from V and 6 bases from J, with 12 bases in between. The CDR3 length is 15 residues. Per germline, CDR1 LGHDT and CDR2 YNNKEL (reference sequence). The CDR3 loop reads CASSQAAGIAGELFF. For the CDR3, the DNA is TGTGCCAGCAGCCAAGCGGCAGGTATTGCCGGGGAGCTGTTTTTT.

This chain connects TRBV14 to TRBJ2-7, with D perhaps TRBD1 or TRBD2 (5 bases each). In germline, CDR1 is SGHDN, CDR2 FVKESK. The CDR3 spans 15 residues. Trimming shortened V by 6 bases and J by 1 base, and 16 bases separated the two germline ends. For the CDR3, the DNA is TGTGCCAGCAGAACCGGGACCTACGTTTCCTACGAGCAGTACTTC. Residues: CASRTGTYVSYEQYF.

This rearrangement joins TRBV9 to TRBJ2-1, with TRBD2 as a possible D gene (6 bases). Germline V gene sequence: CDR1 SGDLS, CDR2 YYNGEE. The CDR3 length is 13 residues. Trimming removed 7 bases from V and 0 bases from J, with 8 bases in between. The CDR3 DNA sequence: TGTGCCAGCGCGACTAGCTCCTACAATGAGCAGTTCTTC. It translates to CASATSSYNEQFF.

The genes are TRBV30 and TRBJ1-2; D may be TRBD1 (5 bases). The germline V gene has CDR1 GTSNPN and CDR2 SVGIG (reference sequence). The CDR3 runs 12 residues. The CDR3 sequence: CARGDSGYGYTF. CDR3 sequence (DNA): TGTGCAAGAGGGGACTCGGGGTATGGCTACACCTTC. Combining the CDR3 with reference TRBV30 and TRBJ1-2 gives the whole variable domain SQTIHQWPATLVQPVGSPLSLECTVEGTSNPNLYWYRQAAGRGLQLLFYSVGIGQISSEVPQNLSASRPQDRQFILSSKKLLLSDSGFYLCARGDSGYGYTFGSGTRLTVV.

The chain has TRBV27 and TRBJ1-2; no clear D. The V gene lost 5 bases and the J gene lost 7 bases, with 14 bases spanning the gap. The germline gives CDR1 MNHEY, CDR2 SMNVEV (reference sequence). This CDR3 comprises 13 residues. The CDR3 DNA is TGTGCCAGCAGTCCTAGTTTGTTGGTTGGCTACACCTTC. This translates into CASSPSLLVGYTF.

The chain couples TRBV28 to TRBJ2-1, with unresolved D. This CDR3 is 15 amino acids long. Trimming stripped 3 bases from V and 6 bases from J, with 15 bases between. The germline V gene encodes CDR1 MDHEN and CDR2 SYDVKM. CDR3 residues: CASSFLELPGNEQFF. The CDR3 DNA follows: TGTGCCAGCAGTTTTTTAGAGCTGCCCGGCAATGAGCAGTTCTTC.

The sample holds one count of this clone. This sequence joins TRBV27 and TRBJ1-2; 8 nucleotides align to TRBD1. Trimming removed 5 bases from V and 4 bases from J; junction bases left unmatched: 6. The V gene's germline CDR1 is MNHEY and CDR2 SMNVEV (reference sequence). The CDR3 is 14 residues long. CDR3 protein: CASSHRGIGYGYTF. The CDR3 DNA follows: TGTGCCAGCAGTCACAGGGGGATAGGCTATGGCTACACCTTC.

The CDR3 here is CASSRFGHSSYEQYF. CDR3 DNA: TGCGCCAGCAGCAGATTTGGTCACAGCTCCTACGAGCAGTACTTC. The rearrangement uses TRBV5-1 and TRBJ2-7; D ambiguous. The CDR3 extends over 15 amino acids. Germline values: CDR1 SGHRS, CDR2 YFSETQ. V was shortened by 4 bases and J by 0 bases, with 14 bases between the two germline ends.

This clone was recorded once. The chain recombines TRBV10-3 with TRBJ2-3; 8 bases are shared with TRBD2. CDR1 and CDR2 from the germline V gene are ENHRY and SYGVKD. The CDR3 has 14 amino acids. V lost 10 bases and J lost 6; bases outside the gene matches: 12. The CDR3: CATSGAGGADTQYF. Written as DNA, the CDR3 is TGTGCCACGTCGGGGGCGGGAGGCGCTGATACGCAGTATTTT.

The chain couples TRBV4-3 to TRBJ2-5; TRBD2 aligns across 7 bases. V lost 0 bases to trimming and J lost 5 bases; unmatched junction nucleotides: 3. Germline V gives CDR1 LGHNA, CDR2 YSLEER. The CDR3 has 14 amino acids. For the CDR3, the DNA is TGCGCCAGCAGCCAAGATTGGCGGGGGGAGACCCAGTACTTC. This gives the protein CASSQDWRGETQYF.

The rearrangement uses TRBV6-4 and TRBJ2-7, with D possibly being TRBD1 (5 bases). Trimming removed 11 bases at V and 12 bases at J, with 20 bases between. This CDR3 is 11 amino acids long. Germline CDR1 is MRHNA and CDR2 is SNTAGT. Here the CDR3 reads CAQIPRALGYF. In nucleotides, the CDR3 is TGTGCCCAAATACCCAGGGCCTTAGGGTACTTC.

This clone appeared once. The chain links TRBV27 to TRBJ2-2, with D possibly matching TRBD1 (5 bases). CDR3 length: 18 amino acids. Germline V gives CDR1 MNHEY, CDR2 SMNVEV (reference sequence). V lost 0 bases to trimming and J lost 0 bases, with 14 bases between them. CDR3 coding DNA: TGTGCCAGCAGTTTATCGCCTACAGGTGTAGCGAACACCGGGGAGCTGTTTTTT. Translation gives CASSLSPTGVANTGELFF.

The chain combines TRBV5-4 with TRBJ2-7, with D tentatively TRBD1 (6 bases). This CDR3 contains 14 residues. CDR1 is SGHNT, CDR2 YYREEE, per germline (reference sequence). V was pared by 4 bases and J by 2 bases, with 13 bases between. The CDR3 spells CASSVRDTAYEQYF. The CDR3 region has the DNA TGTGCCAGCAGCGTCCGGGACACTGCCTACGAGCAGTACTTC.

The chain has TRBV6-7 and TRBJ1-1; tentative D call: TRBD1 (5 bases). TRBV6-7 is assigned to the ORF class and has an uncertain function. CDR3 length: 18 amino acids. The V end was cut by 7 bases, the J end by 0 bases, with 24 bases between. The CDR3 loop is CASTTGLWVEDMNTEAFF. The CDR3 DNA reads TGTGCCAGCACCACGGGGCTATGGGTAGAAGATATGAACACTGAAGCTTTCTTT.

J is TRBJ1-5 and V is TRBV6-8; weak D call: TRBD1 (5 bases). V shed 10 bases and J shed 2 bases, with 15 bases lying between them. The CDR3 is 14 amino acids. CDR1 and CDR2 (germline): MNHGY, SAAAGT. The CDR3 sequence: CAIKRRGRNQPQHF. The DNA for the CDR3 is TGTGCCATCAAAAGGAGGGGACGCAATCAGCCCCAGCATTTT.

J is TRBJ1-4 and V is TRBV28, with no clear D. The germline V gene encodes CDR1 MDHEN and CDR2 SYDVKM. The germline V and J ends were trimmed by 5 bases and 8 bases, with 18 bases remaining between them. CDR3 size: 15 residues. CDR3 residues: CASSREERLGEKLFF. The CDR3 DNA is TGTGCCAGCAGTAGGGAAGAACGACTTGGGGAAAAACTGTTTTTT.

V and J are TRBV5-1 and TRBJ1-1; D gene unclear. This CDR3 is 13 amino acids long. The ends were cut back, 2 bases at V and 1 base at J, with 6 bases in the middle. Germline-derived CDR1 and CDR2 are SGHRS and YFSETQ. CDR3: CASSFGRNTEAFF. The CDR3 DNA sequence: TGCGCCAGCAGCTTCGGGAGGAACACTGAAGCTTTCTTT.

This clone has just one count. The V gene is TRBV6-2 or TRBV6-3, the J gene TRBJ2-7; D assignment may be TRBD1 or TRBD2 (5 bases each). Germline loops: CDR1 MNHEY, CDR2 SVGEGT. The CDR3 totals 16 residues. V was trimmed by 2 bases and J by 3 bases, leaving 17 bases between them. CDR3 sequence (DNA): TGTGCCAGCAGTTACGCCATTAGGGACCAGAGCTACGAGCAGTACTTC. It yields the protein CASSYAIRDQSYEQYF.

The chain recombines TRBV6-4 with TRBJ2-3; D could derive from TRBD1 or TRBD2 (7 bases each). The germline V gene has CDR1 MRHNA and CDR2 SNTAGT. V dropped 8 bases and J dropped 4 bases, with 16 bases sitting between them. This CDR3 is 14 amino acids long. CDR3 DNA sequence: TGTGCCAGCGCCCGGGGAGGGGGCGCAGATACGCAGTATTTT. Its protein is CASARGGGADTQYF.

The V call is TRBV6-5, the J call TRBJ2-3; a possible D gene is TRBD2 (5 bases). The CDR3 spans 14 residues. Germline V lookup: CDR1 MNHEY, CDR2 SVGAGI. Trimming cost V 7 bases and J 0 bases, with 11 bases left between them. The CDR3 loop is CASTEGYSTDTQYF. The DNA of the CDR3 is TGTGCCAGCACCGAGGGATATAGCACAGATACGCAGTATTTT.

The chain employs TRBV14 and TRBJ1-2; D ambiguous. This CDR3 has 13 amino acids. Trimming took 1 base from V and 5 from J, leaving 8 bases between them. From germline, CDR1 is SGHDN and CDR2 FVKESK. The CDR3 sequence is CASSQASRYGYTF. CDR3 nucleotide sequence: TGTGCCAGCAGCCAAGCCAGCCGTTATGGCTACACCTTC.

V gene TRBV20-1 combines with J gene TRBJ2-1; 10 nucleotides agree with TRBD2. V was clipped by 3 bases and J by 7 bases; unmatched bases: 9. The CDR3 is 15 residues long. Germline CDR1 reads DFQATT; CDR2 reads SNEGSKA (reference sequence). The CDR3 sequence: CSASSAGGPGNEQFF. CDR3 in DNA: TGCAGTGCTAGTTCAGCGGGAGGGCCGGGTAATGAGCAGTTCTTC.

J is TRBJ2-1 and V is TRBV6-6; the D is unclear. This CDR3 spans 13 amino acids. With 5 bases removed from V and 10 bases from J, the gap between germline ends came to 15 bases. Germline loops: CDR1 MNHNY, CDR2 SVGAGI (reference sequence). This CDR3 is CASSPTVAIEQFF. CDR3 in DNA: TGTGCCAGCAGTCCCACGGTGGCGATCGAGCAGTTCTTC.

V and J are TRBV10-2 and TRBJ2-5; 8 positions match TRBD1. The trim removed 9 bases at V and 5 bases at J, leaving 11 bases unmatched. Germline CDR1 and CDR2: WSHSY and SAAADI. CDR3 size: 14 residues. The CDR3 reads CASSGQGGRETQYF. As DNA, the CDR3 is TGCGCCAGTTCCGGACAGGGTGGAAGGGAGACCCAGTACTTC.